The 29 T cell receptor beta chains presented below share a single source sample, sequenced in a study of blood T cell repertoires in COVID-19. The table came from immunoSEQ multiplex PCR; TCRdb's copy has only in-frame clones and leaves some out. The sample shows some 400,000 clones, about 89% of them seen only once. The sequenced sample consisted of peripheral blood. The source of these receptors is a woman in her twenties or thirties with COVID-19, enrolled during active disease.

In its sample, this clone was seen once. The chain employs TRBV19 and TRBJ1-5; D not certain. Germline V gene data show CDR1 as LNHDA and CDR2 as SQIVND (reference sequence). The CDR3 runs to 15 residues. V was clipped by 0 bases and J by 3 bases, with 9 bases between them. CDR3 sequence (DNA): TGTGCCAGTAGTATAGAGAGGGCCGTCAATCAGCCCCAGCATTTT. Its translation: CASSIERAVNQPQHF.

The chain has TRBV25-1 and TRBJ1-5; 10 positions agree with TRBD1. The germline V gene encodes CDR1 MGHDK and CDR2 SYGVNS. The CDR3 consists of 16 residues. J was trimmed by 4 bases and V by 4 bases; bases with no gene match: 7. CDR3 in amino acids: CASSGFGGQGNQPQHF. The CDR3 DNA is TGTGCCAGCAGTGGCTTCGGGGGACAGGGGAATCAGCCCCAGCATTTT.

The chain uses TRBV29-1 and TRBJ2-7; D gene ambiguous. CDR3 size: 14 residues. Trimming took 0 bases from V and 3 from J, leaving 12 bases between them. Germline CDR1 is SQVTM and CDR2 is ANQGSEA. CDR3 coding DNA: TGCAGCGTTGAAGATTCTGTGAACAACTACGAGCAGTACTTC. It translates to CSVEDSVNNYEQYF.

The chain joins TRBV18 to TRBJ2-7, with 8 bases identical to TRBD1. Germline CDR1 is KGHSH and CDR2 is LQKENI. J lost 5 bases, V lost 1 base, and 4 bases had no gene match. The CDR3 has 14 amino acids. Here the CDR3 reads CASSPLTGEHEQYF. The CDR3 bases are TGTGCCAGCTCACCACTGACAGGGGAACACGAGCAGTACTTC.

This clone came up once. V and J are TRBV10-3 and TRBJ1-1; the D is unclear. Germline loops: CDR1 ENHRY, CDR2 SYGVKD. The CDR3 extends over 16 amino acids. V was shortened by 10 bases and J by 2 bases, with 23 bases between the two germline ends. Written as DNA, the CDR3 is TGTGCCACCGACCCCAGTAAGGGAGCATCCAACACTGAAGCTTTCTTT. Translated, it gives CATDPSKGASNTEAFF.

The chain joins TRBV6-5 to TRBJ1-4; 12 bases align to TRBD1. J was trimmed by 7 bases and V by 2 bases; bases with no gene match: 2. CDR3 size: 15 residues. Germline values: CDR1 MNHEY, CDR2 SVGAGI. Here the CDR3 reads CASSYGDRGLEKLFF. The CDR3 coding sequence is TGTGCCAGCAGTTACGGGGACAGGGGGCTTGAAAAACTGTTTTTT.

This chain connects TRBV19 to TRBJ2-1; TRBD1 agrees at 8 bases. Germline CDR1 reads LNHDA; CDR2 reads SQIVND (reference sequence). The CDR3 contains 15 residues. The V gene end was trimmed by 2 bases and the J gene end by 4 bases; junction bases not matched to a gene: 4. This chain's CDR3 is CASSIPGGGYNEQFF. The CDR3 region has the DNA TGTGCCAGTAGTATACCAGGGGGCGGGTACAATGAGCAGTTCTTC. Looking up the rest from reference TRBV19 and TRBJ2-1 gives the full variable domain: DGGITQSPKYLFRKEGQNVTLSCEQNLNHDAMYWYRQDPGQGLRLIYYSQIVNDFQKGDIAEGYSVSREKKESFPLTVTSAQKNPTAFYLCASSIPGGGYNEQFFGPGTRLTVL.

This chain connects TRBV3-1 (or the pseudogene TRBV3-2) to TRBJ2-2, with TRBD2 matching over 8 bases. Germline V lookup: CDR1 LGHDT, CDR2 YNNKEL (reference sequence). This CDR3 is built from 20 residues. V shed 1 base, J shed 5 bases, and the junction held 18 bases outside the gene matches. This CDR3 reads CASSQVGLGRAGLWTGELFF. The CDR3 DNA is TGTGCCAGCAGCCAAGTGGGACTAGGGAGGGCGGGATTATGGACCGGGGAGCTGTTTTTT.

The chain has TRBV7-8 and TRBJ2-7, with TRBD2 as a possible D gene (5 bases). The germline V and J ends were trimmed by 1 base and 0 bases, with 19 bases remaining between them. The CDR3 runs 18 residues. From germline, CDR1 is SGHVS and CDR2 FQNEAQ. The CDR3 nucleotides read TGTGCCAGCAGCTTAGTTGGACCCCGGGGAGCTGGCTCCTACGAGCAGTACTTC. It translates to CASSLVGPRGAGSYEQYF.

The DNA for the CDR3 is TGTGCCAGCAGTTTACGAGGGGGTCAGCCCCAGCATTTT. Translation gives CASSLRGGQPQHF. V usage is TRBV28 and J usage is TRBJ1-5; D possibly corresponds to TRBD1 (6 bases). V gave up 2 bases and J gave up 6 bases, with 8 bases separating them. CDR3 length equals 13 residues. Germline CDR1 is MDHEN and CDR2 is SYDVKM.

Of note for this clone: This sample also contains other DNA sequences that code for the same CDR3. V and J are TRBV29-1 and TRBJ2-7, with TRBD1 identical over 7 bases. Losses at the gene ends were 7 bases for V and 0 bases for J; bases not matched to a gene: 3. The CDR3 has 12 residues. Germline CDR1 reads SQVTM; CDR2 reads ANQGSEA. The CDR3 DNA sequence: TGCAGCGCACGGGACAGCTCCTACGAGCAGTACTTC. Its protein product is CSARDSSYEQYF.

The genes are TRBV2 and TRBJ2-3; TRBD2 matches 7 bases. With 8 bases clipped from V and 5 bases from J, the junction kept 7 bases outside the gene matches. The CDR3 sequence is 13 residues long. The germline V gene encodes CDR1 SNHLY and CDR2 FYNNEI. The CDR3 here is CASDWGGIDTQYF. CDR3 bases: TGTGCCAGCGATTGGGGGGGGATAGATACGCAGTATTTT.

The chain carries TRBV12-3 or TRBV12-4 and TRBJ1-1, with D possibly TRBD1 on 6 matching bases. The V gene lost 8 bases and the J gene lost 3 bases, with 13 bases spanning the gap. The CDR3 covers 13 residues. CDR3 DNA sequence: TGTGCCAGCGGGGGGGGGCCCCACACTGAAGCTTTCTTT. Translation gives CASGGGPHTEAFF.

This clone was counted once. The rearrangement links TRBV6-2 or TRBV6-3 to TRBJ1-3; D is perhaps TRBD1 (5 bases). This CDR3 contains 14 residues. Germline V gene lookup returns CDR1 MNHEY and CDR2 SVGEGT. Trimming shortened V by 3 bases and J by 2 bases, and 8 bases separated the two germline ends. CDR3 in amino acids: CASSYRTTGNTIYF. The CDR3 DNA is TGTGCCAGCAGTTATAGGACAACTGGAAACACCATATATTTT.

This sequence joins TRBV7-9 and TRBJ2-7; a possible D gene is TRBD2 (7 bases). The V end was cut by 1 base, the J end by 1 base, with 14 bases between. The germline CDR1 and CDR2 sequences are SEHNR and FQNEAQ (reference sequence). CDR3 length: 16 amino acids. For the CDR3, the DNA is TGTGCCAGCAGCTTAGGTGCGGGGGCCGCATCCTACGAGCAGTACTTC. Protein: CASSLGAGAASYEQYF. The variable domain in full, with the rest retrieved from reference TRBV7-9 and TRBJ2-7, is DTGVSQNPRHKITKRGQNVTFRCDPISEHNRLYWYRQTLGQGPEFLTYFQNEAQLEKSRLLSDRFSAERPKGSFSTLEIQRTEQGDSAMYLCASSLGAGAASYEQYFGPGTRLTVT.

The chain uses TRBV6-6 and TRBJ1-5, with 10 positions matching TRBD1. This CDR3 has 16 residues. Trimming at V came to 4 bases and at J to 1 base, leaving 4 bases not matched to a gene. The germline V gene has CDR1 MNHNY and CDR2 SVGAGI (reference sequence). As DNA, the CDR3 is TGTGCCAGCAGTTCCCAGGACAGGGGGAGCAATCAGCCCCAGCATTTT. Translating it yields CASSSQDRGSNQPQHF.

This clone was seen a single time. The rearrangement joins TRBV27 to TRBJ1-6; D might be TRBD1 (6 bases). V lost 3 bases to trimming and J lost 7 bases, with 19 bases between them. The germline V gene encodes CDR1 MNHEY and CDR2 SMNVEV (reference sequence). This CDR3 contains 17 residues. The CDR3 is CASSFRQVPNFNSPLHF. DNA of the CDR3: TGTGCCAGCAGTTTCCGACAGGTCCCAAATTTCAATTCACCCCTCCACTTT.

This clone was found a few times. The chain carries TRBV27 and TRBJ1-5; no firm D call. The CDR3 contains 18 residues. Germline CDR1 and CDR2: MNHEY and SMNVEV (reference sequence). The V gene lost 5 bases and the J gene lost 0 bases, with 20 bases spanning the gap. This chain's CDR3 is CASSPKRVRHFSNQPQHF. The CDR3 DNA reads TGTGCCAGCAGTCCGAAACGAGTCCGACATTTTAGCAATCAGCCCCAGCATTTT.

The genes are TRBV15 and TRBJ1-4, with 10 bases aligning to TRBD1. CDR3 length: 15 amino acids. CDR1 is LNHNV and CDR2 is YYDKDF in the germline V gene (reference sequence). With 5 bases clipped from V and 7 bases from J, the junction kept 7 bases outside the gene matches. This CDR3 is CATSPFRDRGEKLFF. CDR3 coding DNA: TGTGCCACCAGCCCCTTCCGGGACAGGGGTGAAAAACTGTTTTTT.

Here the CDR3 reads CASSVAPRGGGNTIYF. CDR3 DNA: TGTGCCAGCAGCGTAGCCCCAAGGGGTGGTGGAAACACCATATATTTT. The J gene is TRBJ1-3, the V gene TRBV9; D possibly corresponds to TRBD1 (5 bases). Germline V gene sequence: CDR1 SGDLS, CDR2 YYNGEE. The V end lost 0 bases, the J end lost 3 bases, and 13 bases lay between the germline ends. This CDR3 region has 16 residues.

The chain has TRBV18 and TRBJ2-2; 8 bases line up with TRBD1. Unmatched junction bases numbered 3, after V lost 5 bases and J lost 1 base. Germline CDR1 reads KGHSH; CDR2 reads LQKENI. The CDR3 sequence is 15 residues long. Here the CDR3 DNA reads TGTGCCAGCTCAGCCGGGACAGGGAACACCGGGGAGCTGTTTTTT. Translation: CASSAGTGNTGELFF.

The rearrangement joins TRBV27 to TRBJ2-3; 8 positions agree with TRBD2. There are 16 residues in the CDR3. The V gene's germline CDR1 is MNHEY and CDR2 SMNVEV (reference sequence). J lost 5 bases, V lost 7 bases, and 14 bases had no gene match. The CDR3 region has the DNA TGTGCCAGCAACCCTCTTGCGGGAGGCCCGGGAGATACGCAGTATTTT. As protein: CASNPLAGGPGDTQYF.

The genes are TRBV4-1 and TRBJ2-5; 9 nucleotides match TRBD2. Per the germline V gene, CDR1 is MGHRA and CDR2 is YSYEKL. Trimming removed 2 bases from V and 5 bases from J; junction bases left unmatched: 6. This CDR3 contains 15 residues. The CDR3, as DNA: TGCGCCAGCAGCCAATGGGTCGCGGGAGGGGAGACCCAGTACTTC. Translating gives CASSQWVAGGETQYF.

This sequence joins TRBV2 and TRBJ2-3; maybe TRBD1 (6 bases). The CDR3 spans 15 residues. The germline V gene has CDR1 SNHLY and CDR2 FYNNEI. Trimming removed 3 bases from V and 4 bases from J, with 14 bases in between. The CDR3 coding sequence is TGTGCCAGCAGTGAGGAGTCACAGGGTTCAGATACGCAGTATTTT. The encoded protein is CASSEESQGSDTQYF.

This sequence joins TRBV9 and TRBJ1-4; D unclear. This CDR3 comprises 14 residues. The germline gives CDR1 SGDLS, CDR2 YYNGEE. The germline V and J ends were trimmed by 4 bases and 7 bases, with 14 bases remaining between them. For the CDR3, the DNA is TGTGCCAGCAGCCCAACCGTCTCCGGTGAAAAACTGTTTTTT. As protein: CASSPTVSGEKLFF.

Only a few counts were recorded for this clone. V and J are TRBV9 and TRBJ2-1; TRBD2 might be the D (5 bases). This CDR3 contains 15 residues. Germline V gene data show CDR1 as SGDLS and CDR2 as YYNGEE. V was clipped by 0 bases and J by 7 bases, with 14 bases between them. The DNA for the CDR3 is TGTGCCAGCAGCGTAGATATCGGGATCCGGAATGAGCAGTTCTTC. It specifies CASSVDIGIRNEQFF.

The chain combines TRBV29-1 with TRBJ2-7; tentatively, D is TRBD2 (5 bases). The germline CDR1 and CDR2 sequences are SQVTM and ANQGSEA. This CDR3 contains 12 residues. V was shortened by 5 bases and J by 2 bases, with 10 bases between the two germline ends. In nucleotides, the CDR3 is TGCAGCGTTCGGGATCACACCTACGAGCAGTACTTC. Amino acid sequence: CSVRDHTYEQYF.

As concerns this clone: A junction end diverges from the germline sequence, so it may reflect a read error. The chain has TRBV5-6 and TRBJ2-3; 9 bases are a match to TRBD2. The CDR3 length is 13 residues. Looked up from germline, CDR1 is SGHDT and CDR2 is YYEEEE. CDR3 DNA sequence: TGTGCCAGCAGCACGGGGACTAGCAGTCGTGGGGCTTTT. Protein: CASSTGTSSRGAF.

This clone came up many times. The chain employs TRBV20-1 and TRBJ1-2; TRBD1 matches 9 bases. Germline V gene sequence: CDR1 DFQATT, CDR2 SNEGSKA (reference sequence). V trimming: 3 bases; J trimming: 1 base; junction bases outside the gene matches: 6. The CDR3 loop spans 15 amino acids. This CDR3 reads CSASRETGGNYGYTF. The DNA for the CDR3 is TGCAGTGCTAGTCGGGAGACAGGGGGTAACTATGGCTACACCTTC.